These 2 T cell receptor beta chains share one sample of origin, sequenced in a study of response to subunit inactivated influenza vaccine. TCRdb re-called the RT-PCR reads through MiXCR, storing one row per CDR3 protein. The sample consists of about 520,000 distinct CDR3 sequences, roughly 23% of them appearing once. The material sequenced was CD4+ T cells sorted from PBMCs, taken roughly 5 days after vaccination. These TCRs come from a man aged 50 to 59 who received an inactivated influenza vaccine.

This chain uses TRBV6-1 with TRBJ2-7, with TRBD1 matching 7 bases. The germline gives CDR1 MNHNS, CDR2 SASEGT. The CDR3 length is 15 residues. The junction had 10 bases not matched to a gene; V was cut back by 6 bases and J by 2 bases. The CDR3 reads CASSPRTGSTYEQYF. Written as DNA, the CDR3 is TGTGCCAGCAGCCCCCGGACAGGATCGACCTACGAGCAGTACTTC.

This clonotype was recorded a few times. The chain recombines TRBV20-1 with TRBJ2-1; D not resolved. The germline V gene encodes CDR1 DFQATT and CDR2 SNEGSKA (reference sequence). The V and J ends lost 4 bases and 7 bases respectively, with 14 bases between them. The CDR3 runs to 13 residues. The CDR3: CSAKGNLENEQFF. The CDR3, as DNA: TGCAGTGCTAAAGGGAATCTAGAGAATGAGCAGTTCTTC.